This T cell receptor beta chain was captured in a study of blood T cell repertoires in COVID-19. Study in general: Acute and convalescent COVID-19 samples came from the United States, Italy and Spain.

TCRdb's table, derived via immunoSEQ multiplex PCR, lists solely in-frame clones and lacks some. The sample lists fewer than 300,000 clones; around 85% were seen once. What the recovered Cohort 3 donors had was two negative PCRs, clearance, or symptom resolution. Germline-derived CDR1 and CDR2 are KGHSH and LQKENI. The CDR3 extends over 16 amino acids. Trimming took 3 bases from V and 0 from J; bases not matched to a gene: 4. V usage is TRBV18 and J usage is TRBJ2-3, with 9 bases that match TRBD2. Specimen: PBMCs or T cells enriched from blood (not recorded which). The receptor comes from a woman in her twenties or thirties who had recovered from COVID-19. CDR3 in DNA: TGTGCCAGCTCACCCCTAGCGGGGACCAGCACAGATACGCAGTATTTT. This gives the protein CASSPLAGTSTDTQYF.